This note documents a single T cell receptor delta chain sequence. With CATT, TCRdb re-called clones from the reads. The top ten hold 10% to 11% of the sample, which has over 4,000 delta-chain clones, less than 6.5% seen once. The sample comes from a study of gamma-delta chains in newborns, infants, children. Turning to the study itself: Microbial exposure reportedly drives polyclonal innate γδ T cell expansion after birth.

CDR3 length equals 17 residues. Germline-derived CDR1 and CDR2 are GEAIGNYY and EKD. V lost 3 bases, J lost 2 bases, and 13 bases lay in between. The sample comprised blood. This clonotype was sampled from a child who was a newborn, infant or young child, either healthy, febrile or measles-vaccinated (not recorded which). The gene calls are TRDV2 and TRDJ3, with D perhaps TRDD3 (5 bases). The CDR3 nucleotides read TGTGCCTGTGACGCGTGGGAGGGGACCTGGGACACCCGACAGATGTTTTTC. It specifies CACDAWEGTWDTRQMFF.